The 25 T cell receptor beta chains given below trace back to one sample, sequenced in a study of T cells in Graves' hyperthyroidism and ophthalmopathy. Amplification targeted TCR beta CDR3 regions from RNA transcripts. HTBI primers were used for first-round RT-PCR of the TCR CDR3. TCRdb recomputed calls from the multiplex PCR reads with MiXCR, one row per CDR3 protein. The repertoire holds 600,000 to 700,000 distinct CDR3 sequences, with less than 45% as singletons. Sequenced sample: peripheral blood or thyroid tissue (not recorded which). These receptor sequences come from an adult man with Graves' disease, either hyperthyroidism or ophthalmopathy (not recorded which).

The rearrangement links TRBV2 to TRBJ1-2, with TRBD1 identical over 9 bases. With 11 bases clipped from V and 2 bases from J, the junction kept 6 bases outside the gene matches. The CDR3 is made up of 13 amino acids. The germline gives CDR1 SNHLY, CDR2 FYNNEI. The CDR3 DNA reads as TGTGCCTGGAGAACAGGGGGCAACTATGGCTACACCTTC. Translated, it gives CAWRTGGNYGYTF.

The chain couples TRBV10-3 to TRBJ1-2; D gene ambiguous. The germline V gene has CDR1 ENHRY and CDR2 SYGVKD. The CDR3 consists of 14 residues. V lost 2 bases to trimming and J lost 4 bases, with 11 bases between them. The chain's CDR3 is CAISEIAGSYGYTF. The CDR3 bases are TGTGCCATCAGTGAGATAGCGGGGTCCTATGGCTACACCTTC.

The V and J genes are TRBV19 and TRBJ2-7; 9 bases are a match to TRBD2. V dropped 8 bases and J dropped 6; count of bases not matched to a gene: 11. The length of the CDR3 is 14 residues. In germline, CDR1 is LNHDA, CDR2 SQIVND (reference sequence). The CDR3 spells CASGLAGSAVEQYF. CDR3 coding DNA: TGTGCCAGTGGCCTAGCGGGATCGGCGGTCGAGCAGTACTTC.

The chain links TRBV12-3 or TRBV12-4 to TRBJ2-7, with 7 bases identical to TRBD2. The CDR3 loop spans 12 amino acids. J lost 1 base, V lost 6 bases, and 0 bases had no gene match. The CDR3 nucleotides read TGTGCCAGCAGGCGGGGGTCCTACGAGCAGTACTTC. It encodes CASRRGSYEQYF.

The rearrangement links TRBV7-6 to TRBJ1-3, with D possibly matching TRBD1 (5 bases). V shed 3 bases and J shed 0 bases, with 9 bases lying between them. The V gene's germline CDR1 is SGHVS and CDR2 FNYEAQ. The CDR3 consists of 15 residues. Written as DNA, the CDR3 is TGTGCCAGCAGCTTGGGACCGCTCTCTGGAAACACCATATATTTT. This gives the protein CASSLGPLSGNTIYF.

For the CDR3, the DNA is TGTGCCAGCAGCTTGGGTTGGGACAGGGGAGAGAATGAAAAACTGTTTTTT. Translated, it gives CASSLGWDRGENEKLFF. The V and J genes are TRBV7-9 and TRBJ1-4, with TRBD1 identical over 10 bases. This CDR3 has 17 residues. The germline V gene has CDR1 SEHNR and CDR2 FQNEAQ (reference sequence). The V and J ends lost 3 bases and 5 bases, in that order; junction bases with no gene match: 9.

This clonotype has more than one count but fewer than ten. The chain couples TRBV19 to TRBJ1-2; perhaps TRBD1 as D (6 bases). V shed 7 bases and J shed 4 bases, with 16 bases lying between them. There are 14 residues in the CDR3. Germline CDR1 is LNHDA and CDR2 is SQIVND (reference sequence). CDR3 in DNA: TGTGCCAGTATGATGGGGGCGCTTGGCTATGGCTACACCTTC. It translates to CASMMGALGYGYTF.

Ten or more counts support this clonotype. J is TRBJ2-7 and V is TRBV29-1, with D possibly matching TRBD1 (5 bases). The V and J ends lost 1 base and 0 bases respectively, with 7 bases between them. This CDR3 region has 13 residues. CDR1 SQVTM and CDR2 ANQGSEA come from the germline V gene. CDR3 DNA: TGCAGCGTTGAAGGCAGGGCCTCCTACGAGCAGTACTTC. Protein product: CSVEGRASYEQYF.

The J gene is TRBJ2-7, the V gene TRBV19; D is possibly TRBD2 (5 bases). Germline V gives CDR1 LNHDA, CDR2 SQIVND (reference sequence). V was shortened by 3 bases and J by 5 bases, with 26 bases between the two germline ends. This CDR3 is 18 amino acids long. The CDR3 DNA sequence: TGTGCCAGTAGTATGAGGGCCACGGAGAGTCGCTTTAGCCACGAGCAGTACTTC. The encoded protein is CASSMRATESRFSHEQYF.

This chain joins TRBV2 and TRBJ1-6, with 8 bases lining up with TRBD1. V was clipped by 5 bases and J by 10 bases; unmatched bases: 10. The CDR3 runs to 15 residues. CDR1 is SNHLY, CDR2 FYNNEI, per germline. DNA for the CDR3: TGTGCCAGCAGTTTCCAGACAGGGGAAGGATCACCCCTCCACTTT. This sequence encodes CASSFQTGEGSPLHF. The full variable domain, its missing parts supplied by reference TRBV2 and TRBJ1-6, is EPEVTQTPSHQVTQMGQEVILRCVPISNHLYFYWYRQILGQKVEFLVSFYNNEISEKSEIFDDQFSVERPDGSNFTLKIRSTKLEDSAMYFCASSFQTGEGSPLHFGNGTRLTVT.

Only a few counts were recorded for this clonotype. This chain joins TRBV19 and TRBJ2-2; TRBD2 agrees at 11 bases. CDR1 and CDR2 (germline): LNHDA, SQIVND (reference sequence). The CDR3 is 17 residues long. Trimming at V came to 3 bases and at J to 1 base, leaving 4 bases not matched to a gene. The CDR3 reads CASSIAGLAVNTGELFF. CDR3 coding DNA: TGTGCCAGTAGTATCGCGGGACTAGCGGTGAACACCGGGGAGCTGTTTTTT.

The rearrangement uses TRBV10-3 and TRBJ1-6; TRBD1 might be the D (5 bases). Germline V gives CDR1 ENHRY, CDR2 SYGVKD. This CDR3 region has 13 residues. The ends were cut back, 6 bases at V and 8 bases at J, with 11 bases in the middle. CDR3 region: CAISKDTDSPLHF. The CDR3, as DNA: TGTGCCATCAGCAAGGACACGGATTCACCCCTCCACTTT.

This clonotype was seen ten or more times. V usage is TRBV2 and J usage is TRBJ1-2, with a possible D match to TRBD1 (5 bases). V lost 4 bases, J lost 6 bases, and 12 bases lay in between. The CDR3 covers 13 residues. Looked up from germline, CDR1 is SNHLY and CDR2 is FYNNEI. The CDR3 loop is CASSVGGMDGYTF. Written as DNA, the CDR3 is TGTGCCAGCAGTGTGGGGGGAATGGATGGCTACACCTTC.

This clonotype was recorded once. The rearrangement uses TRBV7-2 and TRBJ1-1; D is ambiguous. The CDR3 covers 13 residues. In germline, CDR1 is SGHTA, CDR2 FQGNSA. Trimming pared 5 bases from V and 4 bases from J, leaving 11 bases between. CDR3 nucleotides: TGTGCCAGCAGCACGCCCTATGTCACTGAAGCTTTCTTT. Encoded protein: CASSTPYVTEAFF.

This chain uses TRBV3-1 with TRBJ2-7, with D possibly TRBD2 on 5 matching bases. Trimming shortened V by 3 bases and J by 8 bases, and 11 bases separated the two germline ends. This CDR3 has 12 residues. The germline gives CDR1 LGHDT, CDR2 YNNKEL (reference sequence). The CDR3 coding sequence is TGTGCCAGCAGCCATGCTTCGGGGAAGCAGTACTTC. It yields the protein CASSHASGKQYF.

This clonotype was counted ten times or more. V gene TRBV20-1 combines with J gene TRBJ1-2, with 9 bases aligning to TRBD1. The CDR3 runs to 14 residues. CDR1 DFQATT and CDR2 SNEGSKA come from the germline V gene (reference sequence). After removal of 5 bases from V and 3 bases from J, the junction contained 7 bases not matched to a gene. This CDR3 reads CSAGRDREDYGYTF. In nucleotides, the CDR3 is TGCAGTGCTGGACGGGACAGGGAGGACTATGGCTACACCTTC.

The chain links TRBV2 to TRBJ2-7; D might be TRBD2 (6 bases). Between the trimmed V and J ends, which lost 0 bases and 7 bases, there was a span of 10 bases. The CDR3 runs to 13 residues. Per the germline V gene, CDR1 is SNHLY and CDR2 is FYNNEI. For the CDR3, the DNA is TGTGCCAGCAGTGAAGCCCGCGGGGAGGAGCAGTACTTC. It is translated as CASSEARGEEQYF.

This clonotype was counted between two and nine times. The rearrangement joins TRBV13 to TRBJ1-2; D call uncertain. Trimming took off 1 base at V and 3 bases at J, with 24 bases between the two ends. The CDR3 spans 19 residues. Germline CDR1 and CDR2: PRHDT and FYEKMQ (reference sequence). The CDR3 DNA is TGTGCCAGCAGCTTAGTGGGCAGCCGGACTTCACCAAGGGACTATGGCTACACCTTC. Encoded protein: CASSLVGSRTSPRDYGYTF.

Here the CDR3 reads CSALLGTNYGYTF. The CDR3 region has the DNA TGCAGTGCTCTTTTGGGGACTAACTATGGCTACACCTTC. V is TRBV20-1 and J is TRBJ1-2; D not resolved. Germline CDR1 reads DFQATT; CDR2 reads SNEGSKA (reference sequence). The CDR3 is 13 amino acids. Trimming stripped 5 bases from V and 0 bases from J, with 10 bases between.

The CDR3 protein is CSARDSLGRASYEQYF. CDR3 DNA sequence: TGCAGTGCTAGAGATTCCCTGGGCAGGGCAAGCTACGAGCAGTACTTC. The rearrangement joins TRBV20-1 to TRBJ2-7; possibly TRBD1 for D (5 bases). V shed 0 bases and J shed 3 bases, with 18 bases lying between them. Germline CDR1 DFQATT, CDR2 SNEGSKA (reference sequence). This CDR3 contains 16 residues.

This clonotype showed up just once. One end of the junction does not line up with germline, which may come from a read error. This chain uses TRBV7-2 with TRBJ1-3, with 8 bases matching TRBD1. Germline values: CDR1 SGHTA, CDR2 FQGNSA. CDR3 length: 14 residues. The CDR3 is CASTTGGSFDTLYF. CDR3 DNA sequence: TGTGCCAGTACTACAGGGGGTAGCTTTGACACCTTATATTTT.

The chain recombines TRBV20-1 with TRBJ1-1; a possible D gene is TRBD1 (6 bases). Germline CDR1 and CDR2: DFQATT and SNEGSKA (reference sequence). This CDR3 has 14 amino acids. Trimming shortened V by 1 base and J by 0 bases, and 9 bases separated the two germline ends. The CDR3 bases are TGCAGTGCTAGAGGGGGACACTTGAACACTGAAGCTTTCTTT. Translating it yields CSARGGHLNTEAFF.

The chain joins TRBV29-1 to TRBJ1-5; no clear D gene. Looked up from germline, CDR1 is SQVTM and CDR2 is ANQGSEA. The V end lost 2 bases, the J end lost 12 bases, and 5 bases lay between the germline ends. The CDR3 contains 9 residues. The CDR3 loop reads CSVEKGQHF. For the CDR3, the DNA is TGCAGCGTTGAAAAAGGCCAGCATTTT.

This clonotype was seen only a few times. The rearrangement links TRBV20-1 to TRBJ1-5, with 7 bases identical to TRBD1. Unmatched junction bases numbered 9, after V lost 0 bases and J lost 4 bases. CDR3 length: 16 amino acids. Germline CDR1 reads DFQATT; CDR2 reads SNEGSKA (reference sequence). CDR3 sequence reads: CSARETGKWRNQPQHF. The CDR3 DNA reads as TGCAGTGCTAGAGAGACAGGGAAGTGGCGTAATCAGCCCCAGCATTTT.

This chain uses TRBV2 with TRBJ2-2, with TRBD2 matching over 11 bases. Germline CDR1 is SNHLY and CDR2 is FYNNEI. The J segment lost 6 bases and the V segment lost 4 bases, leaving 7 bases of the junction unmatched. CDR3 length: 16 amino acids. As DNA, the CDR3 is TGTGCCAGCAGTGCACTAGCGGGAGTGCAGGCCGGGGAGCTGTTTTTT. Amino acid sequence: CASSALAGVQAGELFF.